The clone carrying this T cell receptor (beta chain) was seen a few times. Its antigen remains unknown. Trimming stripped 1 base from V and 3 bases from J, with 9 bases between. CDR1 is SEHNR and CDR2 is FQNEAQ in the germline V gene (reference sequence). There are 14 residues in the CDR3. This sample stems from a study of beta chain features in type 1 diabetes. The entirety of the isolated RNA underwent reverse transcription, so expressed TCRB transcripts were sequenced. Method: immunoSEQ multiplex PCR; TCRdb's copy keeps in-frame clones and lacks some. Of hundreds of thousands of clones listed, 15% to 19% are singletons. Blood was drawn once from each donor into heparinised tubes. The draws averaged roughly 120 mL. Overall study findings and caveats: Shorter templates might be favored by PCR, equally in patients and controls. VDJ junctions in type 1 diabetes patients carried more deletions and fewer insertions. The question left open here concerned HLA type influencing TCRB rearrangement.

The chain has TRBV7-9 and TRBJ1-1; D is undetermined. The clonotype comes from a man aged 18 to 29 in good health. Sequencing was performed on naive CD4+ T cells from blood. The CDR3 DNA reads TGTGCCAGCAGCTTAGATAGCTCGTACACTGAAGCTTTCTTT. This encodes CASSLDSSYTEAFF.